What follows are 21 T cell receptor beta chains derived from one specimen sequenced in a study of cytomegalovirus exposure and HLA in healthy donors. The PCR used 60 Vbeta and 13 Jbeta primers. Sequencing was performed with immunoSEQ multiplex PCR; in TCRdb, only in-frame clones are kept and a portion is missing. The sample comprises fewer than 150,000 clones, over 65% of which are singletons, and around 2.7% rests with the top ten. Sequencing was performed on PBMCs. These receptors all come from a woman in her thirties or forties in good health and CMV-seropositive.

The chain has TRBV9 and TRBJ2-7, with a tentative D call TRBD2 (6 bases). Trimming shortened V by 2 bases and J by 0 bases, and 15 bases separated the two germline ends. This CDR3 spans 16 amino acids. Germline V gene data show CDR1 as SGDLS and CDR2 as YYNGEE. This chain's CDR3 is CASSVSARGGSYEQYF. For the CDR3, the DNA is TGTGCCAGCAGCGTCTCAGCGCGGGGAGGCTCCTACGAGCAGTACTTC.

This clone was seen a single time. The chain uses TRBV7-9 and TRBJ2-3, with 10 bases aligning to TRBD2. With V trimmed by 5 bases and J by 1 base, 6 bases remained unmatched. Germline assignment: CDR1 SEHNR and CDR2 FQNEAQ (reference sequence). This CDR3 has 16 amino acids. CDR3 DNA: TGTGCCAGCAGCAAAAATAGCGGGGGGCGCACAGATACGCAGTATTTT. Its translation: CASSKNSGGRTDTQYF. Drawing the rest from reference TRBV7-9 and TRBJ2-3, the complete variable domain is DTGVSQNPRHKITKRGQNVTFRCDPISEHNRLYWYRQTLGQGPEFLTYFQNEAQLEKSRLLSDRFSAERPKGSFSTLEIQRTEQGDSAMYLCASSKNSGGRTDTQYFGPGTRLTVL.

The chain joins TRBV6-1 to TRBJ1-2, with TRBD1 as a possible D gene (5 bases). The CDR3 is made up of 14 amino acids. V was clipped by 0 bases and J by 5 bases, with 10 bases between them. Germline CDR1 reads MNHNS; CDR2 reads SASEGT. CDR3 sequence reads: CASSEAPDKYGYTF. CDR3 coding DNA: TGTGCCAGCAGTGAAGCGCCGGACAAGTATGGCTACACCTTC.

The rearrangement joins TRBV5-4 to TRBJ2-5; D unresolved. The DNA matches TRBJ2-7 better at its end, which makes the J call doubtful. Germline V gene data show CDR1 as SGHNT and CDR2 as YYREEE (reference sequence). The length of the CDR3 is 14 residues. The CDR3 coding sequence is TGTGCCAGCAGCTTGTCCCGGCCAGGCGCCGAGCAGTACTTC. It yields the protein CASSLSRPGAEQYF.

V usage is TRBV10-3 and J usage is TRBJ1-4, with 8 bases fitting TRBD1. There are 14 residues in the CDR3. Trimming at V came to 6 bases and at J to 8 bases, leaving 8 bases not matched to a gene. Per the germline V gene, CDR1 is ENHRY and CDR2 is SYGVKD. The CDR3 nucleotides are TGTGCCATCAGCCCGGACAGGGAGGGGGAAAAACTGTTTTTT. Translation: CAISPDREGEKLFF.

V is TRBV27 and J is TRBJ1-1, with D perhaps matching TRBD1 (6 bases). V lost 5 bases, J lost 2 bases, and 12 bases lay in between. The CDR3 sequence is 14 residues long. Per germline, CDR1 MNHEY and CDR2 SMNVEV (reference sequence). The CDR3 DNA reads as TGTGCCAGCAGTGTGAACAGGGCTAACACTGAAGCTTTCTTT. Residues: CASSVNRANTEAFF.

The chain uses TRBV6-1 and TRBJ1-1, with a tentative D call TRBD1 (5 bases). Trimming removed 7 bases at V and 1 base at J, with 10 bases between. Germline CDR1 MNHNS, CDR2 SASEGT. The CDR3 totals 13 residues. CDR3 sequence (DNA): TGTGCCAGCATGGGGGGAGGGAACACTGAAGCTTTCTTT. Its translation is CASMGGGNTEAFF.

The CDR3 DNA reads as TGTGCCAGCAGTCAAGCGGGACTAGCCACAGATACGCAGTATTTT. This translates into CASSQAGLATDTQYF. J is TRBJ2-3 and V is TRBV7-9; TRBD2 aligns across 9 bases. The CDR3 has 15 amino acids. Germline V lookup: CDR1 SEHNR, CDR2 FQNEAQ (reference sequence). J gave up 2 bases and V 6 bases, and 6 bases lay outside the gene matches.

The chain uses TRBV10-3 and TRBJ2-1; 14 bases match TRBD2. V lost 4 bases and J lost 9; bases outside the gene matches: 5. The germline CDR1 and CDR2 sequences are ENHRY and SYGVKD. The CDR3 is 15 residues long. The CDR3: CAISGLAGGQVEQFF. The CDR3 coding sequence is TGTGCCATCAGTGGACTAGCGGGGGGGCAGGTTGAGCAGTTCTTC.

CDR3: CASRPNGETQYF. The DNA of the CDR3 is TGTGCCAGCAGACCGAACGGAGAGACCCAGTACTTC. The rearrangement joins TRBV7-8 to TRBJ2-5; D is undetermined. The CDR3 extends over 12 amino acids. In germline, CDR1 is SGHVS, CDR2 FQNEAQ. The V end was cut by 6 bases, the J end by 4 bases, with 9 bases between.

This clone came up a few times. The chain uses TRBV18 and TRBJ2-6; D is uncertain. The V gene lost 3 bases and the J gene lost 0 bases, with 12 bases spanning the gap. This CDR3 spans 17 amino acids. Germline V CDR1 and CDR2: KGHSH, LQKENI. CDR3 in amino acids: CASSPSGTRSGANVLTF. The CDR3 DNA is TGTGCCAGCTCACCTTCTGGCACCCGCTCTGGGGCCAACGTCCTGACTTTC. The full variable domain, with the rest looked up from reference TRBV18 and TRBJ2-6, is NAGVMQNPRHLVRRRGQEARLRCSPMKGHSHVYWYRQLPEEGLKFMVYLQKENIIDESGMPKERFSAEFPKEGPSILRIQQVVRGDSAAYFCASSPSGTRSGANVLTFGAGSRLTVL.

The chain uses TRBV19 and TRBJ1-3, with D perhaps TRBD1 (5 bases). The V gene's germline CDR1 is LNHDA and CDR2 SQIVND (reference sequence). V was cut by 3 bases and J by 8 bases, with 11 bases left in between. The CDR3 contains 13 residues. This CDR3 is CASSILREDTIYF. The CDR3 bases are TGTGCCAGTAGTATCCTCAGGGAGGACACCATATATTTT. Combining the CDR3 with reference TRBV19 and TRBJ1-3 gives the whole variable domain DGGITQSPKYLFRKEGQNVTLSCEQNLNHDAMYWYRQDPGQGLRLIYYSQIVNDFQKGDIAEGYSVSREKKESFPLTVTSAQKNPTAFYLCASSILREDTIYFGEGSWLTVV.

V and J are TRBV18 and TRBJ2-5; 8 bases agree with TRBD1. In germline, CDR1 is KGHSH, CDR2 LQKENI. The CDR3 is 13 residues long. V was clipped by 4 bases and J by 5 bases; unmatched bases: 3. CDR3 DNA sequence: TGTGCCAGCTCACGGACAGGGAGGGAGACCCAGTACTTC. Translated: CASSRTGRETQYF.

The chain employs TRBV2 and TRBJ1-5, with TRBD1 as a possible D gene (6 bases). V was pared by 5 bases and J by 9 bases, with 8 bases between. The CDR3 spans 11 residues. Germline assignment: CDR1 SNHLY and CDR2 FYNNEI. The CDR3 DNA is TGTGCCAGCAGTCCAGGGGCGCCCCAGCATTTT. Protein sequence: CASSPGAPQHF.

The rearrangement links TRBV7-8 to TRBJ2-7; unclear D gene. The germline V gene has CDR1 SGHVS and CDR2 FQNEAQ. With 2 bases removed from V and 7 bases from J, the gap between germline ends came to 12 bases. CDR3 length: 13 residues. The CDR3 reads CASSLLIFREQYF. The CDR3 region has the DNA TGTGCCAGCAGCTTATTAATTTTCAGGGAGCAGTACTTC.

The chain links TRBV5-4 to TRBJ2-7; D call uncertain. Germline CDR1 and CDR2: SGHNT and YYREEE (reference sequence). Deletions cut 5 bases from V and 4 bases from J, with 16 bases between. The CDR3 runs 14 residues. CDR3 sequence (DNA): TGTGCCAGCAGACCTGGTGCAGGTGGATACGAGCAGTACTTC. Amino acid sequence: CASRPGAGGYEQYF. The full variable domain, completed using reference TRBV5-4 and TRBJ2-7, is ETGVTQSPTHLIKTRGQQVTLRCSSQSGHNTVSWYQQALGQGPQFIFQYYREEENGRGNFPPRFSGLQFPNYSSELNVNALELDDSALYLCASRPGAGGYEQYFGPGTRLTVT.

This clone was observed a single time. The chain is built from TRBV5-5 and TRBJ1-3, with unresolved D. Between the trimmed V and J ends, which lost 4 bases and 0 bases, there was a span of 14 bases. The CDR3 contains 16 residues. CDR1 SGHKS and CDR2 YYEKEE come from the germline V gene (reference sequence). In DNA form, the CDR3 reads TGTGCCAGCAGCCATACCGCGGCCCCCTCTGGAAACACCATATATTTT. Its translation is CASSHTAAPSGNTIYF.

The chain's CDR3 is CASSLVVGGETQYF. CDR3 sequence (DNA): TGTGCCAGCTCCCTCGTTGTTGGAGGGGAGACCCAGTACTTC. The chain uses TRBV18 and TRBJ2-5, with D maybe TRBD2 (6 bases). The ends were cut back, 6 bases at V and 5 bases at J, with 16 bases in the middle. The CDR3 contains 14 residues. CDR1 is KGHSH and CDR2 is LQKENI in the germline V gene. Together with reference TRBV18 and TRBJ2-5, the CDR3 gives the full variable domain: NAGVMQNPRHLVRRRGQEARLRCSPMKGHSHVYWYRQLPEEGLKFMVYLQKENIIDESGMPKERFSAEFPKEGPSILRIQQVVRGDSAAYFCASSLVVGGETQYFGPGTRLLVL.

V is TRBV6-5 and J is TRBJ2-2; TRBD1 matches at 9 bases. Trimming took 6 bases from V and 3 from J; bases not matched to a gene: 5. In germline, CDR1 is MNHEY, CDR2 SVGAGI. This CDR3 comprises 15 residues. The CDR3, as DNA: TGTGCCAGCAGCCCCGGGACAGGGCACACCGGGGAGCTGTTTTTT. Its translation: CASSPGTGHTGELFF.

This chain links TRBV5-1 with TRBJ2-5, with 11 bases matching TRBD2. The CDR3 length is 14 residues. Trimming took 4 bases from V and 4 from J; bases not matched to a gene: 3. CDR1 and CDR2 from the germline V gene are SGHRS and YFSETQ. The CDR3 DNA reads as TGCGCCAGCAGCGCGGGACTAGCGGTAGAGACCCAGTACTTC. Protein: CASSAGLAVETQYF.

The chain recombines TRBV23-1 with TRBJ2-3; D unclear. Being an ORF, TRBV23-1 has a function that is uncertain. The germline V and J ends were trimmed by 8 bases and 2 bases, with 11 bases remaining between them. This CDR3 is 13 amino acids long. CDR3 DNA: TGCGCCAGCCTCGACGGGTACACAGATACGCAGTATTTT. It specifies CASLDGYTDTQYF.